One and the same sample provided the 21 T cell receptor beta chains below, sequenced in a study of Graves' ophthalmopathy and Graves' hyperthyroidism. Beta-chain TCR CDR3 regions were amplified from RNA transcripts. Second-round multiplex PCR followed a first-round RT-PCR using HTBI primers. One entry per CDR3 protein results from TCRdb running MiXCR on the multiplex PCR reads. Here the sample spans some 240,000 distinct CDR3 sequences, around 42% being singletons. The sequenced sample consisted of peripheral blood. These receptor sequences come from an adult man with Graves' ophthalmopathy.

V is TRBV9 and J is TRBJ1-1, with 7 positions matching TRBD1. V lost 4 bases and J lost 4; bases outside the gene matches: 10. Germline CDR1 SGDLS, CDR2 YYNGEE. The length of the CDR3 is 15 residues. CDR3 DNA: TGTGCCAGCAGCCATTCCCGGCAGGGGGGCACTGAAGCTTTCTTT. This encodes CASSHSRQGGTEAFF.

This clonotype was counted only a few times. The rearrangement links TRBV12-3 or TRBV12-4 to TRBJ2-5; no clear D gene. Trimming removed 6 bases at V and 0 bases at J, with 8 bases between. This CDR3 is built from 13 residues. The CDR3 DNA sequence: TGTGCCAGCAGCTTTGCTAACCAAGAGACCCAGTACTTC. Residues: CASSFANQETQYF.

With respect to this clonotype: Germline and junction disagree at one end, which may indicate a read error. This chain joins TRBV5-5 and TRBJ1-1; maybe TRBD1 (5 bases). CDR3 length equals 13 residues. Germline V gives CDR1 SGHKS, CDR2 YYEKEE (reference sequence). The CDR3 loop reads CASSPPGPYEASF. In DNA, the CDR3 is TGTGCCAGCAGCCCTCCAGGGCCCTATGAAGCTTCCTTT.

The rearrangement joins TRBV10-3 to TRBJ1-1; the D gene is possibly TRBD1 (6 bases). The CDR3 is 14 residues long. Germline assignment: CDR1 ENHRY and CDR2 SYGVKD. Trimming took 10 bases from V and 1 from J, leaving 16 bases between them. CDR3: CASRRDTTNTEAFF. The CDR3 coding sequence is TGTGCCAGCAGGAGGGACACAACGAACACTGAAGCTTTCTTT.

The chain joins TRBV12-3 or TRBV12-4 to TRBJ2-5; TRBD2 matches 13 bases. V was pared by 4 bases and J by 1 base, with 3 bases of the junction left unmatched. CDR3 length: 16 residues. The CDR3 sequence is CASSWGLAGPQETQYF. The CDR3 DNA reads as TGTGCCAGCAGTTGGGGACTAGCGGGGCCCCAAGAGACCCAGTACTTC.

This clonotype was seen a handful of times. The genes are TRBV20-1 and TRBJ2-7, with TRBD2 matching over 9 bases. The germline V gene encodes CDR1 DFQATT and CDR2 SNEGSKA (reference sequence). After removal of 6 bases from V and 3 bases from J, the junction contained 3 bases not matched to a gene. The length of the CDR3 is 12 residues. The CDR3 nucleotides read TGCAGTGCGGCGGGAGGGATCTACGAGCAGTACTTC. It yields the protein CSAAGGIYEQYF.

The chain employs TRBV4-1 and TRBJ2-5; D call uncertain. The ends were cut back, 0 bases at V and 1 base at J, with 9 bases in the middle. In germline, CDR1 is MGHRA, CDR2 YSYEKL. The CDR3 loop spans 15 amino acids. CDR3 in amino acids: CASSQDVGVQETQYF. CDR3 sequence (DNA): TGCGCCAGCAGCCAAGATGTTGGGGTCCAAGAGACCCAGTACTTC.

The chain couples TRBV20-1 to TRBJ1-1, with D perhaps TRBD1 (6 bases). Germline values: CDR1 DFQATT, CDR2 SNEGSKA (reference sequence). The CDR3 spans 15 residues. The V end was cut by 6 bases, the J end by 3 bases, with 20 bases between. As DNA, the CDR3 is TGCAGTGCCCCCGACCCGGCCAGGGGCGACACTGAAGCTTTCTTT. It specifies CSAPDPARGDTEAFF.

The rearrangement links TRBV5-1 to TRBJ1-4, with 7 nucleotides matching TRBD1. V trimming: 0 bases; J trimming: 6 bases; junction bases outside the gene matches: 2. The CDR3 is 14 amino acids. The germline V gene encodes CDR1 SGHRS and CDR2 YFSETQ. Written as DNA, the CDR3 is TGCGCCAGCAGCTTGGGTAGGGGGCATGAAAAACTGTTTTTT. It encodes CASSLGRGHEKLFF.

This clonotype was found many times. This chain connects TRBV7-9 to TRBJ2-5; 9 nucleotides align to TRBD1. J gave up 0 bases and V 5 bases, and 1 base lay outside the gene matches. CDR1 and CDR2 (germline): SEHNR, FQNEAQ (reference sequence). The CDR3 covers 14 residues. Here the CDR3 reads CASSGTGHQETQYF. In DNA, the CDR3 is TGTGCCAGCAGCGGGACAGGGCACCAAGAGACCCAGTACTTC.

This clonotype was counted many times. The chain joins TRBV10-3 to TRBJ2-7, with no clear D. V was clipped by 8 bases and J by 4 bases, with 15 bases between them. Germline loops: CDR1 ENHRY, CDR2 SYGVKD. CDR3 length equals 13 residues. The CDR3 DNA is TGTGCCATCGGGGAAGGGTGGCTTTACGAGCAGTACTTC. Translating it yields CAIGEGWLYEQYF.

This clonotype came up a few times. The chain joins TRBV19 to TRBJ2-6; no reliable D call. Trimming left V 7 bases short and J 1 base short, with 11 bases between. Per the germline V gene, CDR1 is LNHDA and CDR2 is SQIVND (reference sequence). This CDR3 has 15 residues. For the CDR3, the DNA is TGTGCCAGTACCCGCGTACCATCTGGGGCCAACGTCCTGACTTTC. Amino acid sequence: CASTRVPSGANVLTF.

This clonotype was seen repeatedly, ten times or more. The rearrangement uses TRBV6-1 and TRBJ1-6, with 11 positions matching TRBD1. J lost 9 bases, V lost 2 bases, and 3 bases had no gene match. This CDR3 comprises 15 residues. Germline V gives CDR1 MNHNS, CDR2 SASEGT. DNA for the CDR3: TGTGCCAGCAGTGAACTGGGACAGGGGGTTTCACCCCTCCACTTT. Amino acid sequence: CASSELGQGVSPLHF.

This sequence joins TRBV7-2 and TRBJ2-5, with 7 nucleotides matching TRBD1. Trimming at V came to 5 bases and at J to 1 base, leaving 4 bases not matched to a gene. The CDR3 extends over 14 amino acids. The V gene's germline CDR1 is SGHTA and CDR2 FQGNSA. The DNA of the CDR3 is TGTGCCAGCAGCGCGGCAGGGGGCCAAGAGACCCAGTACTTC. Amino acid sequence: CASSAAGGQETQYF.

In this sample, this clonotype turned up a few times. The CDR3 coding sequence is TGTGCCAGCAGCTTAGCTGGGCAGACTAACTATGGCTACACCTTC. Its protein is CASSLAGQTNYGYTF. The rearrangement links TRBV7-9 to TRBJ1-2; D is unclear. The CDR3 covers 15 residues. Germline assignment: CDR1 SEHNR and CDR2 FQNEAQ (reference sequence). Trimming stripped 0 bases from V and 0 bases from J, with 8 bases between.

This clonotype was counted many times. As DNA, the CDR3 is TGCAGCGTCGATCAGTGGGCAGACCACTATGGCTACACCTTC. Translating it yields CSVDQWADHYGYTF. This chain joins TRBV29-1 and TRBJ1-2; D gene uncertain. In germline, CDR1 is SQVTM, CDR2 ANQGSEA. V was cut by 6 bases and J by 3 bases, with 17 bases left in between. This CDR3 contains 14 residues.

This clonotype was counted only a few times. The chain carries TRBV4-2 and TRBJ2-7; 8 nucleotides align to TRBD2. After removal of 0 bases from V and 0 bases from J, the junction contained 4 bases not matched to a gene. This CDR3 is 16 amino acids long. Germline CDR1 and CDR2: LGHNA and YNFKEQ. The CDR3 bases are TGTGCCAGCAGCCAAGAGGCCAGCGGGAGCTCCTACGAGCAGTACTTC. It codes for CASSQEASGSSYEQYF.

This clonotype has only a few counts. The gene calls are TRBV19 and TRBJ2-5; 16 bases are a match to TRBD2. Germline CDR1 and CDR2: LNHDA and SQIVND (reference sequence). V trimming: 9 bases; J trimming: 0 bases; junction bases outside the gene matches: 13. The CDR3 loop spans 19 amino acids. The CDR3 region has the DNA TGTGCCAGCAGCCCCGGGACTAGCGGGAGGGCGGGGTACCAAGAGACCCAGTACTTC. Its protein product is CASSPGTSGRAGYQETQYF.

This clonotype was observed a handful of times. The chain uses TRBV7-2 and TRBJ2-2, with D hard to call. Trimming shortened V by 1 base and J by 4 bases, and 7 bases separated the two germline ends. The CDR3 length is 14 residues. From germline, CDR1 is SGHTA and CDR2 FQGNSA. DNA for the CDR3: TGTGCCAGCAGCTTAGTAGGAACCACCGGGGAGCTGTTTTTT. Residues: CASSLVGTTGELFF. Full variable domain (rest looked up from reference TRBV7-2 and TRBJ2-2): GAGVSQSPSNKVTEKGKDVELRCDPISGHTALYWYRQSLGQGLEFLIYFQGNSAPDKSGLPSDRFSAERTGGSVSTLTIQRTQQEDSAVYLCASSLVGTTGELFFGEGSRLTVL.

This chain uses TRBV7-2 with TRBJ2-5; 8 bases are shared with TRBD2. The CDR3 contains 14 residues. In germline, CDR1 is SGHTA, CDR2 FQGNSA. With 5 bases clipped from V and 5 bases from J, the junction kept 7 bases outside the gene matches. CDR3 nucleotides: TGTGCCAGCAGCACCCGAGTAGCGGGGGAGACCCAGTACTTC. Translated, it gives CASSTRVAGETQYF.

This CDR3 is CASSELNSPLHF. As DNA, the CDR3 is TGTGCCAGCAGTGAACTGAATTCACCCCTCCACTTT. This rearrangement joins TRBV9 to TRBJ1-6; no definite D call. CDR1 and CDR2 from the germline V gene are SGDLS and YYNGEE. The CDR3 is 12 residues long. Trimming took off 5 bases at V and 7 bases at J, with 7 bases between the two ends.